The 12 T cell receptor beta chains presented below share a single source sample, sequenced in a study of cytomegalovirus exposure and HLA in healthy donors. Sequencing used immunoSEQ multiplex PCR; TCRdb keeps in-frame clones, though not all of them. The top ten clones hold approximately 2.5% of a sample with fewer than 250,000 clones, more than 75% of them seen once. Sample: PBMCs. These receptors all come from a man younger than 35 in good health and CMV-seronegative.

This rearrangement joins TRBV9 to TRBJ1-6; possibly TRBD1 for D (6 bases). CDR3 length: 14 residues. Trimming shortened V by 4 bases and J by 11 bases, and 16 bases separated the two germline ends. Looked up from germline, CDR1 is SGDLS and CDR2 is YYNGEE. CDR3 sequence: CASSPSGQTPPLHF. The CDR3 nucleotides are TGTGCCAGCAGCCCGAGCGGACAGACGCCACCCCTCCACTTT.

This clone occurred once. This chain uses TRBV9 with TRBJ1-1, with a tentative D call TRBD1 (5 bases). The germline gives CDR1 SGDLS, CDR2 YYNGEE. The CDR3 extends over 13 amino acids. V lost 6 bases to trimming and J lost 6 bases, with 15 bases between them. CDR3 DNA: TGTGCCAGCAAGGGCCCGGGGGATCCTGAAGCTTTCTTT. It is translated as CASKGPGDPEAFF.

CDR3 nucleotides: TGCAGTGCCACCAGGACGGGGGAGCAGTACTTC. Translating it yields CSATRTGEQYF. V usage is TRBV20-1 and J usage is TRBJ2-7; D possibly corresponds to TRBD2 (5 bases). CDR3 size: 11 residues. CDR1 and CDR2 (germline): DFQATT, SNEGSKA (reference sequence). Trimming cost V 6 bases and J 7 bases, with 13 bases left between them.

This clone showed up just once. This chain uses TRBV7-9 with TRBJ2-7; 11 bases fit TRBD1. This CDR3 has 14 residues. Germline V gene sequence: CDR1 SEHNR, CDR2 FQNEAQ (reference sequence). Trimming at V came to 4 bases and at J to 6 bases, leaving 5 bases not matched to a gene. CDR3 bases: TGTGCCAGCAGCTACCGGGACAGGGGGAGCGAGCAGTACTTC. This sequence encodes CASSYRDRGSEQYF.

This clone was counted a single time. In DNA form, the CDR3 reads TGTGCCAGCAGTAACGGGAGAAGCGGTGGAGCTTTCTTT. Translating gives CASSNGRSGGAFF. The chain recombines TRBV27 with TRBJ1-1; unclear D gene. Germline V gene data show CDR1 as MNHEY and CDR2 as SMNVEV (reference sequence). V lost 5 bases and J 10 bases, leaving 17 bases between the germline ends. The CDR3 has 13 amino acids.

The chain carries TRBV28 and TRBJ1-2, with 7 nucleotides matching TRBD1. Germline CDR1 reads MDHEN; CDR2 reads SYDVKM. V lost 6 bases to trimming and J lost 1 base; unmatched junction nucleotides: 14. This CDR3 region has 17 residues. CDR3 bases: TGTGCCAGCAGGTCCCGGGACAGATTAATACTTAACTATGGCTACACCTTC. Protein sequence: CASRSRDRLILNYGYTF.

This sequence joins TRBV29-1 and TRBJ2-1; TRBD1 aligns across 7 bases. The J segment lost 2 bases and the V segment lost 8 bases, leaving 9 bases of the junction unmatched. This CDR3 has 14 amino acids. Germline assignment: CDR1 SQVTM and CDR2 ANQGSEA. Here the CDR3 DNA reads TGCAGCTCGACCGGGACAGTACCCTACAATGAGCAGTTCTTC. As protein: CSSTGTVPYNEQFF.

This chain connects TRBV29-1 to TRBJ2-3; D perhaps matches TRBD2 (6 bases). The CDR3 runs 13 residues. Germline V gene data show CDR1 as SQVTM and CDR2 as ANQGSEA. Trimming left V 8 bases short and J 0 bases short, with 12 bases between. CDR3 in amino acids: CSTGTGSTDTQYF. DNA for the CDR3: TGCAGCACTGGGACTGGGAGCACAGATACGCAGTATTTT.

The V call is TRBV7-3, the J call TRBJ2-7; perhaps TRBD2 as D (5 bases). The V gene lost 0 bases and the J gene lost 1 base, with 7 bases spanning the gap. Germline CDR1 is SGHTA and CDR2 is FQGTGA. CDR3 size: 14 residues. The CDR3 DNA reads as TGTGCCAGCAGCTTAACTAGCGATTCCTACGAGCAGTACTTC. Its translation is CASSLTSDSYEQYF. Together with reference TRBV7-3 and TRBJ2-7, the CDR3 gives the full variable domain: GAGVSQTPSNKVTEKGKYVELRCDPISGHTALYWYRQSLGQGPEFLIYFQGTGAADDSGLPNDRFFAVRPEGSVSTLKIQRTERGDSAVYLCASSLTSDSYEQYFGPGTRLTVT.

V and J are TRBV7-2 and TRBJ1-1, with D unclear. Germline V gene data show CDR1 as SGHTA and CDR2 as FQGNSA. V lost 4 bases to trimming and J lost 3 bases, with 15 bases between them. This CDR3 has 15 amino acids. CDR3 residues: CASSWSAKMDTEAFF. In nucleotides, the CDR3 is TGTGCCAGCAGCTGGTCTGCTAAGATGGACACTGAAGCTTTCTTT.

V usage is TRBV18 and J usage is TRBJ2-4; a weak D match, TRBD1 (6 bases). Germline CDR1 reads KGHSH; CDR2 reads LQKENI. V was cut by 5 bases and J by 1 base, with 9 bases left in between. The CDR3 has 14 residues. The CDR3 reads CASSEQGAKNIQYF. The CDR3 DNA reads TGTGCCAGCTCAGAACAGGGTGCCAAAAACATTCAGTACTTC.

This clone was observed a single time. The chain links TRBV10-3 to TRBJ2-5, with 16 bases that match TRBD2. Looked up from germline, CDR1 is ENHRY and CDR2 is SYGVKD. The CDR3 spans 15 residues. Losses at the gene ends were 10 bases for V and 2 bases for J; bases not matched to a gene: 4. In DNA form, the CDR3 reads TGTGCCACGGGACTAGCGGGGGGGCCTCAAGAGACCCAGTACTTC. It specifies CATGLAGGPQETQYF.